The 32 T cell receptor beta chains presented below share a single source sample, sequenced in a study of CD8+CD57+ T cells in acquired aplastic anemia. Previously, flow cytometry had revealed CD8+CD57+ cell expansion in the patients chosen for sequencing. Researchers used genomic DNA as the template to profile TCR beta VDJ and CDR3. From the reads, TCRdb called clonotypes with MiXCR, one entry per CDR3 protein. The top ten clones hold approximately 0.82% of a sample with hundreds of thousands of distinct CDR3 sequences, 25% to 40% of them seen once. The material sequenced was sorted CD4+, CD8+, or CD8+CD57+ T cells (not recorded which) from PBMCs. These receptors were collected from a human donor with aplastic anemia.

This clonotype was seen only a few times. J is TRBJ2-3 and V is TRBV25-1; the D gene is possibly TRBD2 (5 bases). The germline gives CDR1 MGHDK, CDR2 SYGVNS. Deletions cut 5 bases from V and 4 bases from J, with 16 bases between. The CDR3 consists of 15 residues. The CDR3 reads CASSYRGSEADTQYF. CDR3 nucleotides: TGTGCCAGCAGTTATCGTGGGAGTGAGGCAGATACGCAGTATTTT.

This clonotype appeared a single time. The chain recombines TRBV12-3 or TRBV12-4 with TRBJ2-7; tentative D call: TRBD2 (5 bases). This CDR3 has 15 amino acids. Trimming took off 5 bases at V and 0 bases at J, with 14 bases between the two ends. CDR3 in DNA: TGTGCCAGCAGTCCCCGGGGTAGCGCCTCCTACGAGCAGTACTTC. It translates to CASSPRGSASYEQYF.

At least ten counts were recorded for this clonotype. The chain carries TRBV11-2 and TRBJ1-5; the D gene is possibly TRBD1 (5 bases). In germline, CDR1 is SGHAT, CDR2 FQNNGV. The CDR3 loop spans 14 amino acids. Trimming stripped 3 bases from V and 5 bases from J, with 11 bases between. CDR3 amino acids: CASSFPGLYQPQHF. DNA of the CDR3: TGTGCCAGCAGCTTTCCGGGACTTTATCAGCCCCAGCATTTT.

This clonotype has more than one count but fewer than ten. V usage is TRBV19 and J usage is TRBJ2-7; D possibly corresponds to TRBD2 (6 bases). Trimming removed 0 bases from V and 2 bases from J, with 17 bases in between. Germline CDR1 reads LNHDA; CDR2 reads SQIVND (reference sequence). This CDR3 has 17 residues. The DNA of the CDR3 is TGTGCCAGTAGTATAGAGATTACGGGCGGGGTGGCCTACGAGCAGTACTTC. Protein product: CASSIEITGGVAYEQYF.

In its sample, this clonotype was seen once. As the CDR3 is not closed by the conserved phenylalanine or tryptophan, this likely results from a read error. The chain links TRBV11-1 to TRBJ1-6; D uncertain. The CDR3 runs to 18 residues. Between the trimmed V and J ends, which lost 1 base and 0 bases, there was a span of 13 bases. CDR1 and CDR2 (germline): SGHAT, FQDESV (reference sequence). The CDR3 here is CASSLGGPTSSYNSPLHL. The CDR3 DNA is TGTGCCAGCAGCTTAGGGGGTCCCACAAGCTCCTATAATTCACCCCTCCACCTT.

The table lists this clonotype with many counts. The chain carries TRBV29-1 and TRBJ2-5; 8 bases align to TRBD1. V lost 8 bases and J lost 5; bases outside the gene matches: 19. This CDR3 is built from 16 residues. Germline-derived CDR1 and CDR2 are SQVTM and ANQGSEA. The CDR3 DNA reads TGCAGCACGGGCCGGCCGGACAGGGAGTTCTCGGAGACCCAGTACTTC. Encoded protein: CSTGRPDREFSETQYF.

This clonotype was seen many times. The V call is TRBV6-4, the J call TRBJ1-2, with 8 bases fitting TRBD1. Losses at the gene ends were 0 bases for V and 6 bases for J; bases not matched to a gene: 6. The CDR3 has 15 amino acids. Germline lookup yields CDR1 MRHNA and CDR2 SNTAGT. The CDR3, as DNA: TGTGCCAGCAGTGACTCGGCAGGGGGCGGCAATGGCTACACCTTC. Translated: CASSDSAGGGNGYTF.

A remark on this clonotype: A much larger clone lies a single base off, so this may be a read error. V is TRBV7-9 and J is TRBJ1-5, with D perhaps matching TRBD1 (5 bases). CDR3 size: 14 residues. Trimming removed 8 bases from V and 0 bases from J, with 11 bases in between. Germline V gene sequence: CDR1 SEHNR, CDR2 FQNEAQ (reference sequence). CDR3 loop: CASGDGSSNQPQHF. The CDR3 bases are TGTGCCAGCGGGGACGGAAGTAGCAATCAGCCCCAGCATTTT. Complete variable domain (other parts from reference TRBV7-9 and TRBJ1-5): DTGVSQNPRHKITKRGQNVTFRCDPISEHNRLYWYRQTLGQGPEFLTYFQNEAQLEKSRLLSDRFSAERPKGSFSTLEIQRTEQGDSAMYLCASGDGSSNQPQHFGDGTRLSIL.

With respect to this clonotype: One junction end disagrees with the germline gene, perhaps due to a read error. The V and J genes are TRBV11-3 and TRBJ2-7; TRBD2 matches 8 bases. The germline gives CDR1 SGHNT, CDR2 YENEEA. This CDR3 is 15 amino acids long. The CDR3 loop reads CASSVEGTRSYEQYF. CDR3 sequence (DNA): TGTGCCAGCAGCGTAGAAGGGACTAGAAGCTACGAGCAGTACTTC.

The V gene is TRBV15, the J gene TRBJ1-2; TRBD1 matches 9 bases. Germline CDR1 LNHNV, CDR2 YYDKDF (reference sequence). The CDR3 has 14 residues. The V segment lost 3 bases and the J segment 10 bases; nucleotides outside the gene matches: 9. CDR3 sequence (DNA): TGTGCCACCAGCAGGACGACAGGGGGAAACTACTACACCTTC. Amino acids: CATSRTTGGNYYTF.

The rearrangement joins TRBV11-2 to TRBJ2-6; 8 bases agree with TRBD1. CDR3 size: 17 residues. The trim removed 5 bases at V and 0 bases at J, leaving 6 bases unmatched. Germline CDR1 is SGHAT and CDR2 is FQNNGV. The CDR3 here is CASSRTGTYSGANVLTF. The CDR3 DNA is TGTGCCAGCAGCCGGACAGGGACTTACTCTGGGGCCAACGTCCTGACTTTC.

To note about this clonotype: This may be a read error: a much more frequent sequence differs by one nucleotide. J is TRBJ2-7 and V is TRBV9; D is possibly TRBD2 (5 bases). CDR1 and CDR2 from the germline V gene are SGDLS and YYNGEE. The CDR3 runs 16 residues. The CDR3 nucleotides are TGTGCCAGCCGCGTAGCTGAGGGCGGAGGAAGCTACGAGCAGTACTTC. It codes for CASRVAEGGGSYEQYF.

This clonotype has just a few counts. DNA of the CDR3: TGTGCCACTCGAAGAGGACTAGCGGGGGGAGCCAAAAACATTCAGTACTTC. Translated, it gives CATRRGLAGGAKNIQYF. The rearrangement uses TRBV2 and TRBJ2-4; 14 bases fit TRBD2. Unmatched junction bases numbered 8, after V lost 10 bases and J lost 0 bases. CDR3 length equals 17 residues. Germline CDR1 is SNHLY and CDR2 is FYNNEI. Complete variable domain (other parts from reference TRBV2 and TRBJ2-4): EPEVTQTPSHQVTQMGQEVILRCVPISNHLYFYWYRQILGQKVEFLVSFYNNEISEKSEIFDDQFSVERPDGSNFTLKIRSTKLEDSAMYFCATRRGLAGGAKNIQYFGAGTRLSVL.

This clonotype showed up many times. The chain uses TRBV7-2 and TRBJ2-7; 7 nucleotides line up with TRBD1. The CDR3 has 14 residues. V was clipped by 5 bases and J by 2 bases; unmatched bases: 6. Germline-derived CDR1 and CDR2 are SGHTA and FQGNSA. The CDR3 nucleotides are TGTGCCAGCAGCCTGGACAGGTCCACCTACGAGCAGTACTTC. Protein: CASSLDRSTYEQYF. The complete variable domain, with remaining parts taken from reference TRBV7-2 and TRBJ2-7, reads GAGVSQSPSNKVTEKGKDVELRCDPISGHTALYWYRQSLGQGLEFLIYFQGNSAPDKSGLPSDRFSAERTGGSVSTLTIQRTQQEDSAVYLCASSLDRSTYEQYFGPGTRLTVT.

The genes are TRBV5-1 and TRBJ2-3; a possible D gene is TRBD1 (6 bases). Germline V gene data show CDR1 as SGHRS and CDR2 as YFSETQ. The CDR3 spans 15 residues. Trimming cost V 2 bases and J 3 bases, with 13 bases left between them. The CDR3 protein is CASSLVSQGTDTQYF. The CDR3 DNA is TGCGCCAGCAGCTTAGTATCACAGGGAACAGATACGCAGTATTTT. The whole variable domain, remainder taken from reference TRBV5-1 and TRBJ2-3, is KAGVTQTPRYLIKTRGQQVTLSCSPISGHRSVSWYQQTPGQGLQFLFEYFSETQRNKGNFPGRFSGRQFSNSRSEMNVSTLELGDSALYLCASSLVSQGTDTQYFGPGTRLTVL.

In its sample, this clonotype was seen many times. CDR3 nucleotides: TGTGCCAGCAATTATCTACGAACCTACGAGCAGTACTTC. It translates to CASNYLRTYEQYF. V gene TRBV2 combines with J gene TRBJ2-7; D remains ambiguous. CDR3 length: 13 residues. Germline lookup yields CDR1 SNHLY and CDR2 FYNNEI. Trimming removed 7 bases from V and 2 bases from J, with 12 bases in between.

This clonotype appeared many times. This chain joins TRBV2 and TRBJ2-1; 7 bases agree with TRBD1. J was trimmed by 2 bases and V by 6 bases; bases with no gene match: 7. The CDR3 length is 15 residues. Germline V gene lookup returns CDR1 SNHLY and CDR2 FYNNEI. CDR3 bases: TGTGCCAGCAGCTCTAGACAGGGAACCTACAATGAGCAGTTCTTC. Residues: CASSSRQGTYNEQFF.

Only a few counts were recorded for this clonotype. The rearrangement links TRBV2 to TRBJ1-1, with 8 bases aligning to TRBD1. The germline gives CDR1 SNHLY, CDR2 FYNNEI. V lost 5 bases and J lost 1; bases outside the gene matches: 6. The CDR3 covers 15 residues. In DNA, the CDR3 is TGTGCCAGCAGTCCACAGGGGGGGGGGAACACTGAAGCTTTCTTT. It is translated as CASSPQGGGNTEAFF.

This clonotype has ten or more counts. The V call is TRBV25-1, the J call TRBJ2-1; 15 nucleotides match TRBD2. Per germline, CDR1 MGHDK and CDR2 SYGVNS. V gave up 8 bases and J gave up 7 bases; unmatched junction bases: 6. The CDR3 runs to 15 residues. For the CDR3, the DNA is TGTGCCAGCGGAGGACTAGCGGGGGGGCAAAATGAGCAGTTCTTC. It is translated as CASGGLAGGQNEQFF.

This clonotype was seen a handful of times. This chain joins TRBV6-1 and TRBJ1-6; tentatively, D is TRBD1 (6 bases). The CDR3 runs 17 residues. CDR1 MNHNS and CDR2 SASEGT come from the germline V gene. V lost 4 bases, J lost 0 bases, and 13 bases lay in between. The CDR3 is CASSGRQDSSYNSPLHF. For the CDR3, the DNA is TGTGCCAGCAGTGGCCGACAGGATAGCTCCTATAATTCACCCCTCCACTTT.

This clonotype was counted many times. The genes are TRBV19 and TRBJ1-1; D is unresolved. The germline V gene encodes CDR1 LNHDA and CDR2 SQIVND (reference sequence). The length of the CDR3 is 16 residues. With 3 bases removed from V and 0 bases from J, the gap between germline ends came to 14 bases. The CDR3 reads CASSMGSVALNTEAFF. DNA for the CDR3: TGTGCCAGTAGTATGGGCTCCGTGGCACTGAACACTGAAGCTTTCTTT. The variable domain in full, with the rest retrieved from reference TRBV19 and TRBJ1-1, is DGGITQSPKYLFRKEGQNVTLSCEQNLNHDAMYWYRQDPGQGLRLIYYSQIVNDFQKGDIAEGYSVSREKKESFPLTVTSAQKNPTAFYLCASSMGSVALNTEAFFGQGTRLTVV.

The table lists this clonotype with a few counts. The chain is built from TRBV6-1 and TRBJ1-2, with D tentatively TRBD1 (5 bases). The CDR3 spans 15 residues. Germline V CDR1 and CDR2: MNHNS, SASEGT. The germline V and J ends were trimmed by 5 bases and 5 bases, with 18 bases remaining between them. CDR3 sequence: CASSSGYEEGYGYTF. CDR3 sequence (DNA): TGTGCCAGCAGTAGTGGATACGAGGAGGGGTATGGCTACACCTTC.

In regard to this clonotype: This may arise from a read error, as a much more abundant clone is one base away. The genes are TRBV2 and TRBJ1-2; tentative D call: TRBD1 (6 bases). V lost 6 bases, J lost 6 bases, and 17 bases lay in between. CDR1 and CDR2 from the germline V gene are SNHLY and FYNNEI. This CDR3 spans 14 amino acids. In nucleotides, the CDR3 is TGTGCCAGCAGCTTTGATGACAGGACCCATGGCTACACCTTC. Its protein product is CASSFDDRTHGYTF.

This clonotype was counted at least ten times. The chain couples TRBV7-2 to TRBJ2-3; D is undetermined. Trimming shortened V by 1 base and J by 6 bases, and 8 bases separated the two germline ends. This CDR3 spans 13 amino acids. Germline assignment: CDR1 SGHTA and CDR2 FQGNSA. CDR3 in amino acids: CASSLDRPDTQYF. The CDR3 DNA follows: TGTGCCAGCAGCTTAGACCGTCCCGATACGCAGTATTTT.

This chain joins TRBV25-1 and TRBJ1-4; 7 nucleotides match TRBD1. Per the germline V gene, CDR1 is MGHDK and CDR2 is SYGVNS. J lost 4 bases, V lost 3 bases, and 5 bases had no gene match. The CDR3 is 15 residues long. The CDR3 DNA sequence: TGTGCCAGCAGTGATTTGACAGGGCGTAATGAAAAACTGTTTTTT. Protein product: CASSDLTGRNEKLFF.

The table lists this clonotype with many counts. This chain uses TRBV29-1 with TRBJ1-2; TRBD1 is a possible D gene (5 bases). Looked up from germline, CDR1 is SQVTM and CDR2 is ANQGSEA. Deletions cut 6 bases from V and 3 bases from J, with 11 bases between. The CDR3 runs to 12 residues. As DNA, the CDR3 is TGCAGCGTCAGCAGGGATTACTATGGCTACACCTTC. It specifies CSVSRDYYGYTF.

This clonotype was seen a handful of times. CDR3 protein: CASSLGLAESTDTQYF. The DNA for the CDR3 is TGTGCCAGCAGCTTGGGACTAGCGGAAAGCACAGATACGCAGTATTTT. The rearrangement joins TRBV9 to TRBJ2-3; 11 nucleotides agree with TRBD2. Germline assignment: CDR1 SGDLS and CDR2 YYNGEE. V lost 4 bases, J lost 0 bases, and 4 bases stayed unmatched. The CDR3 is 16 residues long.

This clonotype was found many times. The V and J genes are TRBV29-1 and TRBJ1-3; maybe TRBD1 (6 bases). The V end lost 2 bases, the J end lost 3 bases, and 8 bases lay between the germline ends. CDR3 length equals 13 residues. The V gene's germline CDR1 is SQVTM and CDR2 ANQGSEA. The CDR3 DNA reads TGCAGCGTTGAAACAGGGAATGGAAACACCATATATTTT. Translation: CSVETGNGNTIYF.

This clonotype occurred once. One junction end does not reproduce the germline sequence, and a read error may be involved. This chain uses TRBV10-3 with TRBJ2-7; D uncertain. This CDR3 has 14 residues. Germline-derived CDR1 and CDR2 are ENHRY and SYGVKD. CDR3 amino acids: CAISKSVGRMEQYF. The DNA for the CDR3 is TGTGCCATCAGTAAGTCGGTGGGCAGGATGGAGCAGTACTTC.

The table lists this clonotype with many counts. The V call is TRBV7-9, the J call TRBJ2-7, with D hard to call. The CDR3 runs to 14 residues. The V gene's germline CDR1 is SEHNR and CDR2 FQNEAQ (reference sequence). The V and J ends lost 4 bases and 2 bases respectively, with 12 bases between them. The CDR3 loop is CASSYQTGPYEQYF. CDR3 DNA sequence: TGTGCCAGCAGCTACCAGACCGGGCCCTACGAGCAGTACTTC.

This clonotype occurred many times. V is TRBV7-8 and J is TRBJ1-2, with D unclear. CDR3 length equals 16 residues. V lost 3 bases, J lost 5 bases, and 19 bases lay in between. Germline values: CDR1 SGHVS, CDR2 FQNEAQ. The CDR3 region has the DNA TGTGCCAGCAGCTTGGCCTCCGGCACGGTAGGGTATGGCTACACCTTC. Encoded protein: CASSLASGTVGYGYTF.

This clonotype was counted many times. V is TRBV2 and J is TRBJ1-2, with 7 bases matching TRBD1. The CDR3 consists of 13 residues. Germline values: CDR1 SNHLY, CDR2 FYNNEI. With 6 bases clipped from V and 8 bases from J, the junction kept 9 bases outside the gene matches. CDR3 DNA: TGTGCCAGCAGGAGGACAGGCGGGTTGGGCTACACCTTC. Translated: CASRRTGGLGYTF.